This TCR beta chain was captured in a study of regulatory T cells in long-lasting Graves disease. Background on the study: Persistent cases took antithyroid drugs over 5 years and stayed TSH receptor antibody positive. Study findings and constraints: Sharing of public clonotypes was greater in persistent patients (around 2,500) than in new patients (966). Limited sample numbers may have lowered accuracy.

Germline lookup yields CDR1 MDHEN and CDR2 SYDVKM. The trim removed 6 bases at V and 2 bases at J, leaving 10 bases unmatched. CDR3 length equals 16 residues. Remarks on this clonotype: The target antigen is unknown.

Building of the TCR beta libraries involved iRepertoire HTBI primers and Arm-PCR of CDR3 regions. One entry per CDR3 protein, called by TCRdb with MiXCR from the multiplex PCR reads. The sample holds approximately 380,000 distinct CDR3 sequences, around 20% seen once. Time point noted: persistent/refractory GD, antithyroid drugs over 5 years with positive TRAb. Scientists built the TCR library using RNA that was extracted from PBMCs. In each case, Graves' disease was diagnosed per American Thyroid Association guidelines. This material consisted of peripheral blood mononuclear cells (PBMCs), taken when the disease was refractory, from a patient treated with antithyroid drugs. V and J are TRBV28 and TRBJ2-5, with 9 bases aligning to TRBD1. This clonotype was obtained from a female donor with Graves disease. Here the CDR3 DNA reads TGTGCCAGCAGCGCCTCGGGACAGGGTACTCAAGAGACCCAGTACTTC. It codes for CASSASGQGTQETQYF.